This T cell receptor beta chain was recovered during a study of OX40 agonist ivuxolimab in advanced cancers. Background for the entire study: The costimulatory receptor OX40 (CD134) was targeted by ivuxolimab, a fully human IgG2 agonistic monoclonal antibody. Intravenous ivuxolimab was administered to patients every 2 weeks at six dose levels: 0.01, 0.1, 0.3, 1.5, 3 and 10 mg/kg. The point of sequencing TCRbeta in the periphery was to test whether ivuxolimab changed TCR sequence diversity and drove clonal T-cell expansion. Partial responses were achieved by three dose-escalation patients, of whom one had hepatocellular carcinoma and two had cutaneous melanoma. Of the roughly 54 dose-escalation patients, hepatocellular carcinoma was present in 19, melanoma in approximately 15, renal cell carcinoma in 9 and head and neck cancer in 9. The paper reports the monotherapy dose-escalation portion (N of about 47 patients) of the phase I ivuxolimab trial. The dose-escalation cohort was about 83% male with a mean age of around 64 years, ranging from about 20 to 80. Prior anti-PD-1, anti-PD-L1 or anti-CTLA-4 therapy was permitted, and checkpoint inhibitors had been received by 40% to 50% of dose-escalation patients. What the authors observed across the whole study: Low levels of normalized T-cell clonal expansion were also shown by some nonresponding patients. At doses of 0.1 to 3.0 mg/kg, clonal expansion of both CD4+ and CD8+ T cells in blood was seen between baseline and week 6. Partial responders in the 0.1-3.0 mg/kg groups had among the lowest normalized peripheral clonal expansion, especially among CD8+ T cells. After ivuxolimab, more expanded clones were found on average in CD8+ T cells than in CD4+ T cells. The antigen specificity of the peripheral T cells that underwent clonal expansion was not determined.

To sequence the TCRbeta CDR3 region, genomic DNA was isolated from the sorted cells. The immunoSEQ Assay was used for sequencing of TCRbeta CDR3 regions. TCRdb took over this immuneACCESS table, retaining in-frame rearrangements with V and J assigned. Such tables are incomplete; in checked studies, under half of the missing clones stem from an unresolved V gene, and the remainder is unexplained. In all, the sample holds approximately 50,000 clones, and 82% of those were seen once. The ten largest clones take up approximately 4.1% of the sample. CDR1 SGHTA and CDR2 FQGTGA were looked up in the germline V gene. Trimming accounts for 1 base at V and 6 bases at J, while the number of junction bases matched to no gene is 6. Taken from cysteine to phenylalanine, the CDR3 has 15 residues. Only the CDR3 DNA stays, 45 bases, in frame from base 1. With respect to this clone: The clone's antigen remains unknown. Base qualities are not at hand, and no much larger clone is one base apart.

The trial excluded patients who had a history of autoimmune disease or were on systemic immunosuppression. In every dose cohort, peripheral blood was drawn for TCR sequencing at baseline, cycle 4 day 1, and cycle 7 day 1. Samples came from an open-label, multicenter, first-in-human phase I dose-escalation trial of ivuxolimab. Adults with locally advanced or metastatic melanoma, renal cell, hepatocellular, or head and neck squamous cell carcinoma were enrolled in the trial. Before TCR sequencing, CD4+ T cells and CD8+ T cells were sorted from peripheral blood as separate populations. The sequences come from CD4+ or CD8+ T cells sorted from blood, collected in a trial of the OX40 agonist ivuxolimab. This TCR was recovered from an adult with an advanced solid tumor such as melanoma, head and neck, liver or kidney cancer. This receptor chain uses TRBV7-3 and TRBJ2-3, with TRBD2 identical over 8 junction bases. The CDR3 reads as follows: CASSLMGLDVDTQYF. In nucleotide form, the sequence is TGTGCCAGCAGCTTAATGGGACTAGATGTGGATACGCAGTATTTT.